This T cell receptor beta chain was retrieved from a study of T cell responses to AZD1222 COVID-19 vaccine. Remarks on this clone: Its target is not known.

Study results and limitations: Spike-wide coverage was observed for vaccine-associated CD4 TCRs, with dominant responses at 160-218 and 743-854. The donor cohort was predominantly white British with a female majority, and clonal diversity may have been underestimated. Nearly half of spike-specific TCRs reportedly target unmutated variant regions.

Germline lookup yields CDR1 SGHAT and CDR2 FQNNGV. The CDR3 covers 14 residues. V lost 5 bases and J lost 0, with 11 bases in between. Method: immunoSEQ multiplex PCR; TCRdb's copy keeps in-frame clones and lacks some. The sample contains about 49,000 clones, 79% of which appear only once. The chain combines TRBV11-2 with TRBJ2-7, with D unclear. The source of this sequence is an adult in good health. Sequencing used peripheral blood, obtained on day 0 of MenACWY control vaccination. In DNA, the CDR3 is TGTGCCAGCAGCCCCATTAGTCTCTCCTACGAGCAGTACTTC. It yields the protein CASSPISLSYEQYF.